The 19 T cell receptor beta chains reported below all come from one sample, sequenced in a study of response to subunit inactivated influenza vaccine. MiXCR, run by TCRdb on the RT-PCR reads, gives a single entry per CDR3 protein. This table has about 310,000 distinct CDR3 sequences, 20% to 25% appearing once. The material was PBMCs from blood, obtained around 22 months after vaccination. The receptor source for this set is a man aged 45 to 70 who received an inactivated influenza vaccine.

This clonotype was found a few times. The chain joins TRBV7-9 to TRBJ1-2; D is possibly TRBD1 (5 bases). With 6 bases removed from V and 0 bases from J, the gap between germline ends came to 11 bases. This CDR3 spans 14 amino acids. Germline assignment: CDR1 SEHNR and CDR2 FQNEAQ (reference sequence). CDR3 loop: CASRPQGANYGYTF. CDR3 sequence (DNA): TGTGCCAGCAGACCTCAGGGTGCTAACTATGGCTACACCTTC.

The chain uses TRBV12-3 or TRBV12-4 and TRBJ1-5, with TRBD1 as a possible D gene (6 bases). Between the trimmed V and J ends, which lost 4 bases and 4 bases, there was a span of 11 bases. The CDR3 has 14 residues. The DNA for the CDR3 is TGTGCCAGCAGTTCTCGGGGGCCGAATCAGCCCCAGCATTTT. Its translation is CASSSRGPNQPQHF.

The chain couples TRBV19 to TRBJ1-2; a possible D gene is TRBD1 (5 bases). This CDR3 has 13 residues. The ends were cut back, 4 bases at V and 4 bases at J, with 10 bases in the middle. CDR1 is LNHDA and CDR2 is SQIVND in the germline V gene (reference sequence). The CDR3 is CASSNRGTYGYTF. CDR3 nucleotide sequence: TGTGCCAGTAGTAACCGGGGCACCTATGGCTACACCTTC.

This chain connects TRBV12-3 or TRBV12-4 to TRBJ1-5; 9 bases map to TRBD1. The CDR3 has 17 amino acids. V lost 3 bases to trimming and J lost 2 bases; unmatched junction nucleotides: 8. The CDR3 sequence: CASSFGTGSARNQPQHF. The CDR3 bases are TGTGCCAGCAGTTTCGGGACAGGGTCCGCTCGCAATCAGCCCCAGCATTTT.

The V gene is TRBV27, the J gene TRBJ2-1; the D gene is possibly TRBD2 (5 bases). The CDR3 contains 14 residues. Germline V gives CDR1 MNHEY, CDR2 SMNVEV (reference sequence). Deletions cut 5 bases from V and 6 bases from J, with 14 bases between. Here the CDR3 reads CASSRVALFNEQFF. The CDR3 DNA is TGTGCCAGCAGTCGGGTAGCGTTGTTCAATGAGCAGTTCTTC.

The chain couples TRBV7-2 to TRBJ1-1; a possible D gene is TRBD1 (6 bases). This CDR3 is built from 16 residues. The germline gives CDR1 SGHTA, CDR2 FQGNSA. The ends were cut back, 4 bases at V and 6 bases at J, with 21 bases in the middle. The CDR3 loop is CASSSGPRGTSPEAFF. CDR3 in DNA: TGTGCCAGCAGCTCTGGCCCCCGCGGGACAAGCCCTGAAGCTTTCTTT.

This clonotype occurred many times. V usage is TRBV12-3 or TRBV12-4 and J usage is TRBJ1-3; TRBD1 might be the D (5 bases). The CDR3 loop spans 12 amino acids. Trimming removed 6 bases from V and 4 bases from J, with 7 bases in between. The CDR3 reads CASSPGGNTIYF. DNA for the CDR3: TGTGCCAGCAGCCCAGGGGGAAACACCATATATTTT.

CDR3 region: CSADTRPGTGEYGYTF. The CDR3 DNA sequence: TGCAGTGCTGACACCCGGCCCGGGACAGGAGAATATGGCTACACCTTC. The chain couples TRBV20-1 to TRBJ1-2; 8 bases fit TRBD1. Germline V lookup: CDR1 DFQATT, CDR2 SNEGSKA (reference sequence). This CDR3 comprises 16 residues. V gave up 5 bases and J gave up 5 bases; unmatched junction bases: 16.

V and J are TRBV28 and TRBJ2-7; 8 bases agree with TRBD1. The V and J ends lost 6 bases and 1 base, in that order; junction bases with no gene match: 5. Germline CDR1 and CDR2: MDHEN and SYDVKM. The CDR3 is made up of 14 amino acids. CDR3: CASRWGQASYEQYF. The CDR3 nucleotides are TGTGCCAGCAGATGGGGACAGGCGTCCTACGAGCAGTACTTC.

The genes are TRBV7-9 and TRBJ2-3, with 9 nucleotides matching TRBD1. This CDR3 contains 17 residues. The V gene's germline CDR1 is SEHNR and CDR2 FQNEAQ (reference sequence). Trimming cost V 5 bases and J 5 bases; bases outside gene matches: 14. The CDR3 protein is CASSPDRGRGPGDTQYF. DNA for the CDR3: TGTGCCAGCAGCCCGGACAGGGGCCGAGGTCCCGGAGATACGCAGTATTTT.

The genes are TRBV19 and TRBJ2-7; no definite D call. This CDR3 is built from 11 residues. The germline gives CDR1 LNHDA, CDR2 SQIVND (reference sequence). V was pared by 5 bases and J by 4 bases, with 6 bases between. CDR3 sequence reads: CASSHKYEQYF. The DNA for the CDR3 is TGTGCCAGTAGTCACAAGTACGAGCAGTACTTC.

There are a few counts of this clonotype. This chain uses TRBV20-1 with TRBJ1-1; D remains ambiguous. The ends were cut back, 3 bases at V and 8 bases at J, with 7 bases in the middle. CDR1 DFQATT and CDR2 SNEGSKA come from the germline V gene (reference sequence). CDR3 length equals 10 residues. In DNA form, the CDR3 reads TGCAGTGCTAGTCCCTGGGAAGCTTTCTTT. It encodes CSASPWEAFF.

The chain couples TRBV19 to TRBJ2-5; TRBD2 matches at 10 bases. V lost 3 bases and J lost 4; bases outside the gene matches: 8. The CDR3 contains 16 residues. Germline V gene data show CDR1 as LNHDA and CDR2 as SQIVND (reference sequence). Written as DNA, the CDR3 is TGTGCCAGTAGTATGGGGCTAGCGGGAGCCTCAGAGACCCAGTACTTC. Translation gives CASSMGLAGASETQYF. The full variable domain, in which reference TRBV19 and TRBJ2-5 provide the parts outside the CDR3, is DGGITQSPKYLFRKEGQNVTLSCEQNLNHDAMYWYRQDPGQGLRLIYYSQIVNDFQKGDIAEGYSVSREKKESFPLTVTSAQKNPTAFYLCASSMGLAGASETQYFGPGTRLLVL.

This clonotype showed up many times. This chain uses TRBV4-1 with TRBJ1-6; a weak D match, TRBD1 (5 bases). Trimming cost V 1 base and J 0 bases, with 13 bases left between them. Germline CDR1 and CDR2: MGHRA and YSYEKL. The CDR3 length is 18 residues. The CDR3 DNA follows: TGCGCCAGCAGCCAAGGGGGACTCCTAAGCTCCTATAATTCACCCCTCCACTTT. Translation: CASSQGGLLSSYNSPLHF.

The rearrangement links TRBV2 to TRBJ2-7; D uncertain. The germline CDR1 and CDR2 sequences are SNHLY and FYNNEI. V was cut by 8 bases and J by 0 bases, with 14 bases left in between. The CDR3 runs to 14 residues. The CDR3 region is CASAGLLSSYEQYF. As DNA, the CDR3 is TGTGCCAGCGCAGGCCTCCTGAGCTCCTACGAGCAGTACTTC.

The chain employs TRBV21-1 and TRBJ2-7; the table's TRBD1 call for D was not verified on the DNA. TRBV21-1 has pseudogene status. The CDR3 extends over 17 amino acids. The CDR3 DNA is TGTGCCAGCAGCAAGACCAGGGGCCGGGCGGGGTTCTACGAGCAGTACTTC. Its protein product is CASSKTRGRAGFYEQYF.

This chain connects TRBV27 to TRBJ2-5, with TRBD2 matching over 12 bases. The CDR3 contains 15 residues. The V segment lost 0 bases and the J segment 5 bases; nucleotides outside the gene matches: 1. The germline gives CDR1 MNHEY, CDR2 SMNVEV (reference sequence). The CDR3 here is CASSLSTSGSETQYF. The CDR3, as DNA: TGTGCCAGCAGTTTATCGACTAGCGGGAGTGAGACCCAGTACTTC.

There are a few counts of this clonotype. J is TRBJ1-2 and V is TRBV7-2; 7 nucleotides align to TRBD1. CDR1 and CDR2 (germline): SGHTA, FQGNSA. J lost 6 bases, V lost 1 base, and 14 bases had no gene match. This CDR3 comprises 17 residues. The CDR3 DNA reads TGTGCCAGCAGCTTAGGAGACAGGGTGTACTCTGTAGATGGCTACACCTTC. Amino acid sequence: CASSLGDRVYSVDGYTF.

In its sample, this clonotype was seen many times. The chain couples TRBV7-9 to TRBJ1-1; 9 positions match TRBD1. The CDR3 loop spans 13 amino acids. Trimming at V came to 5 bases and at J to 8 bases, leaving 6 bases not matched to a gene. The germline CDR1 and CDR2 sequences are SEHNR and FQNEAQ (reference sequence). CDR3 sequence (DNA): TGTGCCAGCAGCACCGGACAGGGGCAGGAAGCTTTCTTT. This codes for CASSTGQGQEAFF.